The clone carrying this T cell receptor beta chain occurred many times. The antigen is unknown. The sample comes from a study of neurological immune-mediated disorders. General observations from the study: Whereas HTLV-1-associated myelopathy showed the most TCR clonal expansion, multiple sclerosis showed the least, with levels below those of healthy controls.

CDR1 MGHRA and CDR2 YSYEKL come from the germline V gene. Trimming pared 3 bases from V and 3 bases from J, leaving 14 bases between. CDR3 size: 15 residues. The authors made cDNA by 5'RACE with 10-nucleotide random UMIs. MiXCR, run by TCRdb on the 5' RACE reads, gives a single entry per CDR3 protein. Here the sample spans 75,000 to 85,000 distinct CDR3 sequences, about a sixth being singletons. The sequenced material came from PBMCs. The chain combines TRBV4-1 with TRBJ1-2; possibly TRBD1 for D (5 bases). The sequence was obtained from a middle-aged woman in good health. As DNA, the CDR3 is TGCGCCAGCAGCCAGACCCCGGGACCGTACTATGGCTACACCTTC. This gives the protein CASSQTPGPYYGYTF.